The 9 T cell receptor beta chains below all came from one sample that was sequenced in a study of shared clonotypes between healthy human individuals. TCRdb's table, derived via immunoSEQ multiplex PCR, lists solely in-frame clones and lacks some. The sample records about 2.3 million clones, just under 95% being singletons. The sequenced material came from naive CD4+ T cells from PBMCs. Subset reported: CD45RA+ positively selected. These receptors were collected from a man aged 18 to 29 in good health. Some clones in this sample may be carry-over from other donors' samples.

This clone was picked up one time. V is TRBV2 and J is TRBJ1-6; unclear D gene. There are 14 residues in the CDR3. V lost 7 bases to trimming and J lost 3 bases, with 10 bases between them. The germline V gene has CDR1 SNHLY and CDR2 FYNNEI. Here the CDR3 reads CASNPRSYNSPLHF. CDR3 in DNA: TGTGCCAGCAACCCAAGAAGCTATAATTCACCCCTCCACTTT.

The chain carries TRBV7-3 and TRBJ1-1; no definite D call. The CDR3 is 13 residues long. V lost 3 bases to trimming and J lost 4 bases, with 9 bases between them. Germline assignment: CDR1 SGHTA and CDR2 FQGTGA. The CDR3 loop is CASSFTRTTEAFF. The CDR3 nucleotides read TGTGCCAGCAGCTTTACACGGACCACTGAAGCTTTCTTT. The whole variable domain, remainder taken from reference TRBV7-3 and TRBJ1-1, is GAGVSQTPSNKVTEKGKYVELRCDPISGHTALYWYRQSLGQGPEFLIYFQGTGAADDSGLPNDRFFAVRPEGSVSTLKIQRTERGDSAVYLCASSFTRTTEAFFGQGTRLTVV.

The chain couples TRBV2 to TRBJ1-1, with D perhaps matching TRBD1 (5 bases). There are 12 residues in the CDR3. With 6 bases removed from V and 7 bases from J, the gap between germline ends came to 12 bases. Germline CDR1 SNHLY, CDR2 FYNNEI. CDR3 in DNA: TGTGCCAGCAGCCGGGACGGCGGTGAAGCTTTCTTT. It codes for CASSRDGGEAFF. Drawing the rest from reference TRBV2 and TRBJ1-1, the complete variable domain is EPEVTQTPSHQVTQMGQEVILRCVPISNHLYFYWYRQILGQKVEFLVSFYNNEISEKSEIFDDQFSVERPDGSNFTLKIRSTKLEDSAMYFCASSRDGGEAFFGQGTRLTVV.

This clone was seen just once. J is TRBJ2-7 and V is TRBV5-5, with D perhaps TRBD2 (6 bases). Per the germline V gene, CDR1 is SGHKS and CDR2 is YYEKEE (reference sequence). Trimming took 0 bases from V and 12 from J, leaving 10 bases between them. The CDR3 spans 11 residues. The CDR3 coding sequence is TGTGCCAGCAGCTTGGCAGGACTATGGTACTTC. This sequence encodes CASSLAGLWYF.

The rearrangement uses TRBV10-3 and TRBJ1-1; D is perhaps TRBD1 (5 bases). V was cut by 2 bases and J by 1 base, with 17 bases left in between. Germline V lookup: CDR1 ENHRY, CDR2 SYGVKD. CDR3 length: 17 amino acids. The CDR3 loop is CAISETATSTANTEAFF. Here the CDR3 DNA reads TGTGCCATCAGTGAGACTGCTACCTCGACAGCGAACACTGAAGCTTTCTTT.

About this clone: This sample also contains other DNA sequences that code for the same CDR3. The chain recombines TRBV7-2 with TRBJ1-1, with no clear D. The CDR3 is 14 amino acids. The germline gives CDR1 SGHTA, CDR2 FQGNSA. Trimming left V 0 bases short and J 0 bases short, with 5 bases between. As DNA, the CDR3 is TGTGCCAGCAGCTTAGCCCGGGTGAACACTGAAGCTTTCTTT. This sequence encodes CASSLARVNTEAFF.

The chain joins TRBV30 to TRBJ1-1; TRBD1 aligns across 12 bases. The CDR3 contains 16 residues. With V trimmed by 3 bases and J by 0 bases, 5 bases remained unmatched. The germline V gene has CDR1 GTSNPN and CDR2 SVGIG (reference sequence). The CDR3 spells CAWRGQGAPMNTEAFF. CDR3 sequence (DNA): TGTGCCTGGAGGGGACAGGGGGCCCCGATGAACACTGAAGCTTTCTTT.

DNA of the CDR3: TGTGCCAGCAGCTGGCCGGGACAGGGAGTCCACGAGCAGTACTTC. This sequence encodes CASSWPGQGVHEQYF. J is TRBJ2-7 and V is TRBV7-9; 9 bases agree with TRBD1. V gave up 4 bases and J gave up 5 bases; unmatched junction bases: 9. This CDR3 is built from 15 residues. In germline, CDR1 is SEHNR, CDR2 FQNEAQ (reference sequence).

Comments on this clone: This sample includes further DNA sequences coding for the same CDR3. The chain links TRBV9 to TRBJ2-2; D may be TRBD1 (5 bases). The CDR3 contains 16 residues. Deletions cut 0 bases from V and 1 base from J, with 10 bases between. Germline V gene sequence: CDR1 SGDLS, CDR2 YYNGEE. In DNA, the CDR3 is TGTGCCAGCAGCGTAGGGGGCTCCGGGAACACCGGGGAGCTGTTTTTT. This gives the protein CASSVGGSGNTGELFF.